This record concerns one T cell receptor (beta chain) sequence. This entry comes from a study of blood T cell repertoires in COVID-19. Whole-study context: COVID-19 samples from acute and convalescent phases originated in the United States, Italy and Spain. The analysed material was cDNA or gDNA that came from T cells, B-cell-depleted T cells, or PBMCs.

In the source study's methods: Reference gene primers were amplified, and this amplification served to estimate nucleated cell counts. The method was immunoSEQ multiplex PCR; TCRdb's version includes in-frame clones alone and lacks a portion of them. That table gives V, J and clone size, and the DNA gave D and trimming. The sample lists 340,000 or so clones; around 80% were seen once. This TCR was recovered from a man aged 25 to 45 with active or convalescent COVID-19. Sequences were obtained from peripheral blood.

The CDR3 reads CASSRLAVPHNEQFF. The CDR3 DNA sequence: TGCGCCAGCAGCCGACTAGCGGTACCCCACAATGAGCAGTTCTTC. The V gene is TRBV5-1, the J gene TRBJ2-1; TRBD2 agrees at 9 bases. The CDR3 is 15 amino acids. With 4 bases clipped from V and 5 bases from J, the junction kept 7 bases outside the gene matches. CDR1 and CDR2 (germline): SGHRS, YFSETQ.